The TCR beta chain described here comes from a study of blood T cell repertoires in COVID-19. Overall study: Both acute and convalescent COVID-19 samples were obtained from the United States, Italy and Spain. In each case, the material was cDNA or gDNA derived from T cells, B-cell-depleted T cells, or PBMCs.

Per the original data handling: How many nucleated cells were present was estimated from reference gene primer amplification. Profiling relied on immunoSEQ multiplex PCR, and the TCRdb table lists in-frame clones only, not all of them. The V and J calls and clone size are taken from that table; D and trimming were inferred from the DNA. The table has tens of thousands of clones, about four fifths seen once; the top ten hold about 4.4%. Material: peripheral blood. This receptor was obtained from a woman aged 60-75 years with acute or convalescent COVID-19.

The CDR3 sequence: CASSAGWVNGELFF. For the CDR3, the DNA is TGTGCCAGTAGTGCCGGGTGGGTGAACGGGGAGCTGTTTTTT. The chain recombines TRBV19 with TRBJ2-2, with D uncertain. The V gene lost 5 bases and the J gene lost 7 bases, with 14 bases spanning the gap. CDR1 is LNHDA and CDR2 is SQIVND in the germline V gene (reference sequence). The CDR3 consists of 14 residues.